A single sample is the source of the 8 T cell receptor beta chains below, sequenced in a study of cytomegalovirus exposure and HLA in healthy donors. Use of 60 Vbeta and 13 Jbeta primers characterized the PCR. Sequencing used immunoSEQ multiplex PCR; TCRdb keeps in-frame clones, though not all of them. The data hold 110,000 to 150,000 clones, with more than 70% observed a single time. The sample was PBMCs. The receptors were sampled from a woman between 45 and 60 years old in good health and CMV-seronegative.

CDR3 sequence reads: CASSPTTITNQPLHF. CDR3 nucleotide sequence: TGTGCCAGCAGCCCCACGACAATCACAAACCAACCCCTCCACTTT. The chain employs TRBV5-4 and TRBJ1-6; D ambiguous. Germline CDR1 and CDR2: SGHNT and YYREEE (reference sequence). Trimming took 4 bases from V and 12 from J, leaving 20 bases between them. This CDR3 contains 15 residues.

The V and J genes are TRBV29-1 and TRBJ2-7, with a weak D call TRBD2 (7 bases). Germline CDR1 SQVTM, CDR2 ANQGSEA. Trimming left V 4 bases short and J 1 base short, with 11 bases between. The CDR3 extends over 13 amino acids. The DNA for the CDR3 is TGCAGCGTTGGGGGGGGCTCTTCCTACGAGCAGTACTTC. This translates into CSVGGGSSYEQYF.

The rearrangement joins TRBV5-4 to TRBJ1-6; TRBD1 aligns across 12 bases. The junction had 4 bases not matched to a gene; V was cut back by 5 bases and J by 7 bases. The CDR3 spans 15 residues. CDR1 SGHNT and CDR2 YYREEE come from the germline V gene (reference sequence). Here the CDR3 DNA reads TGTGCCAGCAGGAGGGACAGGGGGCTGAATTCACCCCTCCACTTT. The encoded protein is CASRRDRGLNSPLHF.

The table lists this clone with a count of one. The CDR3 sequence: CASSLKGTDYGYTF. In DNA form, the CDR3 reads TGTGCCAGCAGCTTAAAAGGGACAGACTATGGCTACACCTTC. The chain has TRBV7-2 and TRBJ1-2; 7 bases align to TRBD1. Germline V gene sequence: CDR1 SGHTA, CDR2 FQGNSA. The ends lost 2 bases at V and 3 bases at J; junction bases unmatched: 3. This CDR3 has 14 residues.

This clone was recorded once. CDR3 DNA sequence: TGTGCCAGCAGCTCCCGTATAGAGGTGAGTGAGACCCAGCATTTT. This translates into CASSSRIEVSETQHF. The chain is built from TRBV5-6 and TRBJ1-5; D uncertain. The CDR3 has 15 amino acids. CDR1 is SGHDT, CDR2 YYEEEE, per germline. V was clipped by 3 bases and J by 11 bases, with 21 bases between them.

V and J are TRBV6-1 and TRBJ2-7; D might be TRBD1 (6 bases). The CDR3 covers 13 residues. In germline, CDR1 is MNHNS, CDR2 SASEGT. Trimming stripped 5 bases from V and 5 bases from J, with 13 bases between. The CDR3 region is CASSLQGTHEQYF. CDR3 DNA sequence: TGTGCCAGCAGTCTACAGGGCACCCACGAGCAGTACTTC.

J is TRBJ1-5 and V is TRBV18, with 9 bases aligning to TRBD1. J was trimmed by 5 bases and V by 2 bases; bases with no gene match: 4. The CDR3 covers 15 residues. CDR1 and CDR2 (germline): KGHSH, LQKENI. CDR3 nucleotides: TGTGCCAGCTCACCAGCGACAGGGGGTCATCAGCCCCAGCATTTT. Translation gives CASSPATGGHQPQHF. The variable domain in full, with the rest retrieved from reference TRBV18 and TRBJ1-5, is NAGVMQNPRHLVRRRGQEARLRCSPMKGHSHVYWYRQLPEEGLKFMVYLQKENIIDESGMPKERFSAEFPKEGPSILRIQQVVRGDSAAYFCASSPATGGHQPQHFGDGTRLSIL.

This clone showed up just once. J is TRBJ2-1 and V is TRBV5-4; D uncertain. The CDR3 is made up of 15 amino acids. The V gene's germline CDR1 is SGHNT and CDR2 YYREEE (reference sequence). V dropped 4 bases and J dropped 7 bases, with 18 bases sitting between them. For the CDR3, the DNA is TGTGCCAGCAGCCCCATGCCGGCCTCAGGAAATGAGCAGTTCTTC. It is translated as CASSPMPASGNEQFF.